This T cell receptor beta chain derives from a study of T cells in Graves' hyperthyroidism and ophthalmopathy. Background on the study: Peripheral blood collection took place at initial diagnosis, before any treatment.

Findings and caveats of the study: It was a median around 6 months before onset that the model predicted ophthalmopathy.

V lost 3 bases to trimming and J lost 5 bases, with 10 bases between them. Germline CDR1 DFQATT, CDR2 SNEGSKA (reference sequence). The CDR3 sequence is 12 residues long. Stable hyperthyroidism: no ophthalmopathy progression over 18 months of follow-up. There were TCR beta CDR3 regions amplified from RNA transcripts. Primed by the HTBI set, a first-round RT-PCR was run on the TCR CDR3. TCRdb redid the calling of the multiplex PCR reads with MiXCR, one entry per CDR3 protein. Of about 92,000 distinct CDR3 sequences in the sample, under 65% are singletons; the top ten hold 25% to 30%. As concerns this clonotype: The antigen remains undetermined.

This TCR came from a woman between 40 and 55 years old with Graves' hyperthyroidism. The sequenced sample was blood. The rearrangement uses TRBV20-1 and TRBJ2-5; tentatively, D is TRBD1 (6 bases). The CDR3: CSARTGLETQYF. CDR3 nucleotide sequence: TGCAGTGCTAGGACAGGTCTGGAGACCCAGTACTTC.